This T cell receptor (beta chain) comes out of a study of blood T cell repertoires in COVID-19. Study summary: Material from acute and convalescent COVID-19 was sourced from the United States, Italy and Spain. Sources were T cells, B-cell-depleted T cells, or PBMCs; the material itself was cDNA or gDNA.

This clone was seen a handful of times. In the study's own analysis: Reference gene primer amplification yielded estimated nucleated cell counts. Only in-frame clones appear in the TCRdb table, and some are missing; sequencing was by immunoSEQ multiplex PCR. V, J and clone size were drawn from that table, and D and trimming were deduced from the DNA. This table holds roughly 700,000 clones, about nine tenths found once. J lost 7 bases, V lost 4 bases, and 4 bases had no gene match. Per germline, CDR1 KGHDR and CDR2 SFDVKD. CDR3 length: 13 residues. The source is a woman between 18 and 29 years old with acute or convalescent COVID-19. The source material was peripheral blood. The V call is TRBV24-1, the J call TRBJ1-2; 8 positions match TRBD1. CDR3 sequence reads: CATSDLGTGGYTF. In DNA form, the CDR3 reads TGTGCCACCAGTGACCTAGGGACAGGTGGCTACACCTTC.